The clone carrying this TCR beta chain was picked up a small number of times. Antigen specificity is unknown. The data are from a study of cytomegalovirus exposure and HLA in healthy donors. Study-wide findings and caveats: Most sequenced TCRs were rare (though some public TCRs occurred in many donors). It was taken for granted in presence/absence analyses that sequencing depth across donors was roughly uniform.

Losses at the gene ends were 3 bases for V and 6 bases for J; bases not matched to a gene: 9. CDR1 is SGDLS and CDR2 is YYNGEE in the germline V gene. The CDR3 extends over 15 amino acids. With 60 Vbeta and 13 Jbeta primers, the PCR was carried out. Assay: immunoSEQ multiplex PCR; the TCRdb copy retains only in-frame clones and omits some. This repertoire shows about 63,000 clones, about 65% found once; its top ten account for 20% to 25%. The source of this sequence is a middle-aged man in good health and CMV-seropositive. Sequenced sample: PBMCs. V usage is TRBV9 and J usage is TRBJ2-7; 10 nucleotides agree with TRBD1. The CDR3 DNA reads TGTGCCAGCAGCGCGAAGGGACAGGGGTCCAGCGAGCAGTACTTC. Amino acids: CASSAKGQGSSEQYF.